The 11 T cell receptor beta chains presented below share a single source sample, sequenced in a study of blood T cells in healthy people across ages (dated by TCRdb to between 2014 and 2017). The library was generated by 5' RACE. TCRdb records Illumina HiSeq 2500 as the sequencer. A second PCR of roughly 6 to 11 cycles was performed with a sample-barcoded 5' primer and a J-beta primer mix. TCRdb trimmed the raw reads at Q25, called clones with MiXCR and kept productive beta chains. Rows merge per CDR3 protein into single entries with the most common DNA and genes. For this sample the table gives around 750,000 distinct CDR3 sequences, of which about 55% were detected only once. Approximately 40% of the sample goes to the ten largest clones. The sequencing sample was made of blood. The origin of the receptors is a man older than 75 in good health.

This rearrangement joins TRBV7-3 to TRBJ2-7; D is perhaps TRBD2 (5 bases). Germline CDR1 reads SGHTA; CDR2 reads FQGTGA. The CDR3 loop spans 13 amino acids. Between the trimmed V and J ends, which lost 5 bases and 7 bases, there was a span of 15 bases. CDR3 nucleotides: TGTGCCAGCAGCCCCGTGAGGACGGGGGAGCAGTACTTC. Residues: CASSPVRTGEQYF.

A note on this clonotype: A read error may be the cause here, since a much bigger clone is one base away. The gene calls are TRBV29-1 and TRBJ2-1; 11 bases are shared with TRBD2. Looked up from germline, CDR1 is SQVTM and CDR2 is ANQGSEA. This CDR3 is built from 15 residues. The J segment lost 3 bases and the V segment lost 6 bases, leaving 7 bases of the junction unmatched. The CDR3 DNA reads TGCAGCGTGGGCCTAGCGGGAGGAGGCTACAATGAGCAGTTCTTC. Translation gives CSVGLAGGGYNEQFF.

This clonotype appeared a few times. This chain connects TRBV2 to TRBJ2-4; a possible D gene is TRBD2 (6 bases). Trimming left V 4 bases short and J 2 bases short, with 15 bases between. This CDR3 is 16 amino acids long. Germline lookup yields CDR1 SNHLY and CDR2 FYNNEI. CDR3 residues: CASSVWQGGSKNIQYF. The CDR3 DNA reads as TGTGCCAGCAGTGTGTGGCAGGGAGGATCCAAAAACATTCAGTACTTC.

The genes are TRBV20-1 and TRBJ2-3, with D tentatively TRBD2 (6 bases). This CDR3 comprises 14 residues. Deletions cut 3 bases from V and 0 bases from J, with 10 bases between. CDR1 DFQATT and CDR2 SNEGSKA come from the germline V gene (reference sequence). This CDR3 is CSARVAASTDTQYF. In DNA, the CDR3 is TGCAGTGCTAGGGTAGCGGCTAGCACAGATACGCAGTATTTT.

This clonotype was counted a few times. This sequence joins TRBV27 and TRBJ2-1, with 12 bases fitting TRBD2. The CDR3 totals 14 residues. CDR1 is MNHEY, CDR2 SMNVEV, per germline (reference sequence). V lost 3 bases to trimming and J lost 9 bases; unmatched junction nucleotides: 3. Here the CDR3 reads CASSFPGLAGEQFF. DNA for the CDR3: TGTGCCAGCAGTTTCCCGGGACTAGCGGGTGAGCAGTTCTTC.

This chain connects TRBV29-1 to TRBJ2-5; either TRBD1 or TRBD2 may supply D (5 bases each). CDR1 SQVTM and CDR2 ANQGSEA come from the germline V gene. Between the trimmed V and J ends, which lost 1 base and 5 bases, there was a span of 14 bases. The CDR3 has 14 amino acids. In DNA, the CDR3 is TGCAGCGTTGAAGGCGCGAGAGGGGAGGAGACCCAGTACTTC. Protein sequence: CSVEGARGEETQYF.

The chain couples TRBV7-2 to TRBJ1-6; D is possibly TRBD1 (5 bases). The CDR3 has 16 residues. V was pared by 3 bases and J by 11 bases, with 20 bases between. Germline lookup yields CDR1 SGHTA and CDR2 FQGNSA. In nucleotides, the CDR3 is TGTGCCAGCAGCTTCGTGGGGCGGACGGCCCAGACACCCCTCCACTTT. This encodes CASSFVGRTAQTPLHF.

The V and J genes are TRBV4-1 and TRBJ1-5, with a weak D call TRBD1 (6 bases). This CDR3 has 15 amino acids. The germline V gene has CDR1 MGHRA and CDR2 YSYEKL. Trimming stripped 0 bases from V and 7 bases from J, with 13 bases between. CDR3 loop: CASSQERAGVQPQHF. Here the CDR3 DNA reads TGCGCCAGCAGCCAAGAGCGGGCAGGGGTCCAGCCCCAGCATTTT.

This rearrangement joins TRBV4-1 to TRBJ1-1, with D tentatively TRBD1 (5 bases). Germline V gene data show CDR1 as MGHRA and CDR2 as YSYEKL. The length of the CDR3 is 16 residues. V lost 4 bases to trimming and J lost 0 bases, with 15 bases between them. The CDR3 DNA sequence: TGCGCCAGCAGCCCGCCAGGGACCGTCATGAACACTGAAGCTTTCTTT. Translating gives CASSPPGTVMNTEAFF.

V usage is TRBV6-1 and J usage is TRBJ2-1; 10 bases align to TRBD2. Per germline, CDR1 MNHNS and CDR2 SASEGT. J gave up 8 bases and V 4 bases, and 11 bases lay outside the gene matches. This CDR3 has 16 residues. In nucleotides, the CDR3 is TGTGCCAGCAGTGGGGGATCTAGCGGGAGTGGGGATGAGCAGTTCTTC. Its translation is CASSGGSSGSGDEQFF.

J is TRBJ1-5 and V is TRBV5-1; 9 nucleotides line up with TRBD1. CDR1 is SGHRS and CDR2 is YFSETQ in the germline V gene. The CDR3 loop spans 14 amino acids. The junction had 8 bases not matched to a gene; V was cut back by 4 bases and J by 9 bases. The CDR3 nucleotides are TGCGCCAGCAGCATCACAGGGGGCGGTTGGCCCCAGCATTTT. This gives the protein CASSITGGGWPQHF.